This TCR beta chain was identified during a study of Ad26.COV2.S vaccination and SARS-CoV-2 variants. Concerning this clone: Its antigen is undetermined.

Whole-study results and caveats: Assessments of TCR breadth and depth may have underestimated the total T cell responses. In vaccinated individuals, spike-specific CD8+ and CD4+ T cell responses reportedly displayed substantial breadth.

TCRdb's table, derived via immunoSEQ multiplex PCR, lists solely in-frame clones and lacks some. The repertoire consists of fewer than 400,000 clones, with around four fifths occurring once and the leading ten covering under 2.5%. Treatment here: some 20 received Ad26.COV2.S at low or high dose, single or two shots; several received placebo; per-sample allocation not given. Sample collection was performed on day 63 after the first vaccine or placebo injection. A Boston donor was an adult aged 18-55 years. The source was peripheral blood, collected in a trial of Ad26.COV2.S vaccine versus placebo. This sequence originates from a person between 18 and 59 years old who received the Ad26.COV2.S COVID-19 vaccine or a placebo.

The CDR3 nucleotides are TGTGCCAGCAGTAGCCGTGAACTGATCCAGGGCCTAATCAGAGGCTACACCTTC. Translated: CASSSRELIQGLIRGYTF. The V call is TRBV28, the J call TRBJ1-2, with D possibly being TRBD1 (5 bases). Trimming took off 5 bases at V and 8 bases at J, with 30 bases between the two ends. CDR1 MDHEN and CDR2 SYDVKM come from the germline V gene. CDR3 size: 18 residues.